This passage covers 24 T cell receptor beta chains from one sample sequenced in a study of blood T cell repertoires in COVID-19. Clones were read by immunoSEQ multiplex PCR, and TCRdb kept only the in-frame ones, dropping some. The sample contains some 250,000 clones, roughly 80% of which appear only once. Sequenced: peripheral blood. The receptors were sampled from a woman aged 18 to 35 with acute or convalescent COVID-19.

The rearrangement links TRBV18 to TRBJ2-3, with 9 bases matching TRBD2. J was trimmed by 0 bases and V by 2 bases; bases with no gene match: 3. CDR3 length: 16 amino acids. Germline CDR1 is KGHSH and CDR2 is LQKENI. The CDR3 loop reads CASSPGTSSSTDTQYF. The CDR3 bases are TGTGCCAGCTCACCAGGGACTAGCTCTAGCACAGATACGCAGTATTTT.

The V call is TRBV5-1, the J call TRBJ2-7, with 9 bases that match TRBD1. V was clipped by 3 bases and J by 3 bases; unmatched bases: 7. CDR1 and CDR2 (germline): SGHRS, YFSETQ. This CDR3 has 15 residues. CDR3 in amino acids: CASSSPDRGSYEQYF. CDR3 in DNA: TGCGCCAGCAGCTCTCCGGACAGGGGAAGCTACGAGCAGTACTTC.

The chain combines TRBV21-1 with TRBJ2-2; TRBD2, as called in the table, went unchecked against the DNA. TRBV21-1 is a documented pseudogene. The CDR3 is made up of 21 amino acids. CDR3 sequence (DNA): TGTGCCAGCAGCAAAGTTCGGGGAGGGACTAGCGGGAGGACGAACACCGGGGAGCTGTTTTTT. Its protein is CASSKVRGGTSGRTNTGELFF.

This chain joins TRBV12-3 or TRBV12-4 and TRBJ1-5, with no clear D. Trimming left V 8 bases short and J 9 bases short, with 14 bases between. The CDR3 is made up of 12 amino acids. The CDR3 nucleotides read TGTGCCAGCTCGTTACCCTATGGGCCCCAGCATTTT. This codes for CASSLPYGPQHF.

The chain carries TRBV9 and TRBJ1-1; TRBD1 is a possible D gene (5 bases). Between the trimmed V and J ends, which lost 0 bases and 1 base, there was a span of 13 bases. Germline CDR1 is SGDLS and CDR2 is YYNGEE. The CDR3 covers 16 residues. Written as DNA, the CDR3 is TGTGCCAGCAGCGTAGTGGCAGGGATTAGGAACACTGAAGCTTTCTTT. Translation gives CASSVVAGIRNTEAFF.

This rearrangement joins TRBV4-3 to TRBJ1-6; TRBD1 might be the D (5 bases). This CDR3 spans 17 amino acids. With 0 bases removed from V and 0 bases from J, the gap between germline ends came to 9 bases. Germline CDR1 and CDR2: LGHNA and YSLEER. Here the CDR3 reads CASSQEGASSYNSPLHF. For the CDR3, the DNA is TGCGCCAGCAGCCAAGAAGGGGCTAGCTCCTATAATTCACCCCTCCACTTT.

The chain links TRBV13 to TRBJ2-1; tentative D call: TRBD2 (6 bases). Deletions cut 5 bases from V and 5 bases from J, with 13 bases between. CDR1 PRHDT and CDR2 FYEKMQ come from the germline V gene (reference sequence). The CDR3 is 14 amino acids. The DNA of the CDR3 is TGTGCCAGCAGCCCGGGACTCCTTCACAATGAGCAGTTCTTC. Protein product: CASSPGLLHNEQFF.

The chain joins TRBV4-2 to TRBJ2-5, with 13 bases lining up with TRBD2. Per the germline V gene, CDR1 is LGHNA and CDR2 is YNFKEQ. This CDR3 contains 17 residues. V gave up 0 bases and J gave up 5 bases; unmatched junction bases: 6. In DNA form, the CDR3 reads TGTGCCAGCAGCCAAGAGGGGGGACTAGCGGGGTGGGAGACCCAGTACTTC. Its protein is CASSQEGGLAGWETQYF.

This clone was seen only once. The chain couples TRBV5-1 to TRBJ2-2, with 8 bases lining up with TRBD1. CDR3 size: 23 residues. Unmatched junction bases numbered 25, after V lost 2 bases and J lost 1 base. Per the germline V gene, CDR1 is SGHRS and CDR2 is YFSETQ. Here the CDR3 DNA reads TGCGCCAGCAGCTTCCCCATGGATGGACAGGGAAACCAACTACTCCGGAACACCGGGGAGCTGTTTTTT. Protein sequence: CASSFPMDGQGNQLLRNTGELFF. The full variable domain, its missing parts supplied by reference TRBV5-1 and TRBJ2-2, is KAGVTQTPRYLIKTRGQQVTLSCSPISGHRSVSWYQQTPGQGLQFLFEYFSETQRNKGNFPGRFSGRQFSNSRSEMNVSTLELGDSALYLCASSFPMDGQGNQLLRNTGELFFGEGSRLTVL.

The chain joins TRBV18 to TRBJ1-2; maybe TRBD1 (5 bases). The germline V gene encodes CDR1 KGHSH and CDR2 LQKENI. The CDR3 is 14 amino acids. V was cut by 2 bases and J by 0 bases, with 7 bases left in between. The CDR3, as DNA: TGTGCCAGCTCACCAGCACAGGCTAACTATGGCTACACCTTC. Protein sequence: CASSPAQANYGYTF.

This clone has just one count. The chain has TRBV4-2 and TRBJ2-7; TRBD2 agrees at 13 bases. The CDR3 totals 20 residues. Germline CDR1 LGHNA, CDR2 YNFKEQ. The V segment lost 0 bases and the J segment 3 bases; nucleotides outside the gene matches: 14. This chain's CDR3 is CASSQERTGLAGFPLYEQYF. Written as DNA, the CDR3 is TGTGCCAGCAGCCAAGAACGGACGGGACTAGCGGGATTCCCCCTCTACGAGCAGTACTTC.

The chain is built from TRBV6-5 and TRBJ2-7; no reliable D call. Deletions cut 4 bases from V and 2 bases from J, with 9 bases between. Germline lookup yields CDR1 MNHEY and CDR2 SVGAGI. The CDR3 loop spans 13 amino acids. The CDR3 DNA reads TGTGCCAGCAGTTCCGGAGCTACCTACGAGCAGTACTTC. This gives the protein CASSSGATYEQYF.

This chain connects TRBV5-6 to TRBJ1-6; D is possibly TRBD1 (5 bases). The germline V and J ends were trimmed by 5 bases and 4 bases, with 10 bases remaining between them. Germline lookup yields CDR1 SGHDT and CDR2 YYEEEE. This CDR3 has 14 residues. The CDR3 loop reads CASRVQAYNSPLHF. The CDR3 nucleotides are TGTGCCAGCAGGGTACAGGCATATAATTCACCCCTCCACTTT.

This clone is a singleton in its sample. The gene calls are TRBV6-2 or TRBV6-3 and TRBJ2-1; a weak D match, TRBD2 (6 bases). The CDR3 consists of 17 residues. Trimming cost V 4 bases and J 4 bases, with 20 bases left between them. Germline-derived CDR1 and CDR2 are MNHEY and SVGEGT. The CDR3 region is CASSSASAGTSYNEQFF. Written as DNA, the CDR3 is TGTGCCAGCAGTTCCGCAAGTGCGGGAACCTCTTACAATGAGCAGTTCTTC.

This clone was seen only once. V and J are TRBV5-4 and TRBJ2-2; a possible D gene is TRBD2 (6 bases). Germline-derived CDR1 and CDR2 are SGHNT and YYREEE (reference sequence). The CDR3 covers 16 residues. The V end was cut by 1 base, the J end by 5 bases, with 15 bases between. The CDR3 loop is CASSLTTGVTTGELFF. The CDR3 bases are TGTGCCAGCAGCTTGACGACGGGAGTTACAACCGGGGAGCTGTTTTTT.

CDR3 protein: CASRDLGPRGYTF. DNA of the CDR3: TGTGCCAGTCGAGACCTGGGCCCACGGGGCTACACCTTC. V gene TRBV19 combines with J gene TRBJ1-2; D remains unclear. This CDR3 spans 13 amino acids. Trimming removed 8 bases from V and 8 bases from J, with 18 bases in between. CDR1 and CDR2 from the germline V gene are LNHDA and SQIVND (reference sequence).

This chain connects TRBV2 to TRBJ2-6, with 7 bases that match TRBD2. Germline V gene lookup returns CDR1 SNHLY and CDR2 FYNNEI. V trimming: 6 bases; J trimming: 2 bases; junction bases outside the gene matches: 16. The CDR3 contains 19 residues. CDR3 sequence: CASRRGFRGRVTGANVLTF. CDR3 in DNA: TGTGCCAGCAGGAGGGGATTTCGGGGGAGGGTCACTGGGGCCAACGTCCTGACTTTC. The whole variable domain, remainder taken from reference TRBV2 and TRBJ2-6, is EPEVTQTPSHQVTQMGQEVILRCVPISNHLYFYWYRQILGQKVEFLVSFYNNEISEKSEIFDDQFSVERPDGSNFTLKIRSTKLEDSAMYFCASRRGFRGRVTGANVLTFGAGSRLTVL.

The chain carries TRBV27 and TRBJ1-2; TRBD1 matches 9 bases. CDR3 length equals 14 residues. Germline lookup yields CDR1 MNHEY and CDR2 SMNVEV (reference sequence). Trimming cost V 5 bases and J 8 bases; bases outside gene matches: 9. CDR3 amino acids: CASSEAQGAYGYTF. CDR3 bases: TGTGCCAGCAGTGAGGCACAGGGGGCATACGGCTACACCTTC.

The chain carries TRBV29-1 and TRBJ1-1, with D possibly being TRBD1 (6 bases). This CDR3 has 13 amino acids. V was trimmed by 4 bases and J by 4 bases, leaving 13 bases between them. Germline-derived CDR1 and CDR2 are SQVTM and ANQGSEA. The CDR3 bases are TGCAGCGTTGTGGAACAGGGAACCACTGAAGCTTTCTTT. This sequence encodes CSVVEQGTTEAFF. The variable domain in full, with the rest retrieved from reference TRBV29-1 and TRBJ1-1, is SAVISQKPSRDICQRGTSLTIQCQVDSQVTMMFWYRQQPGQSLTLIATANQGSEATYESGFVIDKFPISRPNLTFSTLTVSNMSPEDSSIYLCSVVEQGTTEAFFGQGTRLTVV.

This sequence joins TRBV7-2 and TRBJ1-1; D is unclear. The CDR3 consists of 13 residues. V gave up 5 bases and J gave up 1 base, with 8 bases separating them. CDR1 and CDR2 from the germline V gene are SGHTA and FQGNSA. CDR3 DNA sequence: TGTGCCAGCAGCACTTATCCGAACACTGAAGCTTTCTTT. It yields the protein CASSTYPNTEAFF.

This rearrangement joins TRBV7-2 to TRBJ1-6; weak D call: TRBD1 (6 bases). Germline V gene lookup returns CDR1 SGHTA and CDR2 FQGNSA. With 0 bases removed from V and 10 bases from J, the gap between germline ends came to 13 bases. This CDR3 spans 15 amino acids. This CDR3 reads CASSLAAGVRSPLHF. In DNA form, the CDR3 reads TGTGCCAGCAGCTTAGCCGCAGGGGTGCGATCACCCCTCCACTTT.

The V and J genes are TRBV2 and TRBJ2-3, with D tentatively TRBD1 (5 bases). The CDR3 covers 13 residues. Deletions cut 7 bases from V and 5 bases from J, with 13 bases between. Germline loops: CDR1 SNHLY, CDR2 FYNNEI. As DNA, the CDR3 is TGTGCCAGCACCGGCCAGGGAAGAGATACGCAGTATTTT. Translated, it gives CASTGQGRDTQYF.

The CDR3 here is CASSVGQVGQPQHF. DNA for the CDR3: TGTGCCAGCAGCGTAGGACAGGTCGGTCAGCCCCAGCATTTT. V is TRBV5-6 and J is TRBJ1-5; 7 nucleotides agree with TRBD1. Germline CDR1 SGHDT, CDR2 YYEEEE. This CDR3 spans 14 amino acids. V lost 4 bases and J lost 6; bases outside the gene matches: 7.

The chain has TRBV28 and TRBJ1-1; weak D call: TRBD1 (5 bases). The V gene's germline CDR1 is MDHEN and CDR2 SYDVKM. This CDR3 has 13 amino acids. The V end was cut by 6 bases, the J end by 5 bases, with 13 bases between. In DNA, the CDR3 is TGTGCCAGCAGGCGCGGGGGGGGAACTGAAGCTTTCTTT. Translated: CASRRGGGTEAFF.